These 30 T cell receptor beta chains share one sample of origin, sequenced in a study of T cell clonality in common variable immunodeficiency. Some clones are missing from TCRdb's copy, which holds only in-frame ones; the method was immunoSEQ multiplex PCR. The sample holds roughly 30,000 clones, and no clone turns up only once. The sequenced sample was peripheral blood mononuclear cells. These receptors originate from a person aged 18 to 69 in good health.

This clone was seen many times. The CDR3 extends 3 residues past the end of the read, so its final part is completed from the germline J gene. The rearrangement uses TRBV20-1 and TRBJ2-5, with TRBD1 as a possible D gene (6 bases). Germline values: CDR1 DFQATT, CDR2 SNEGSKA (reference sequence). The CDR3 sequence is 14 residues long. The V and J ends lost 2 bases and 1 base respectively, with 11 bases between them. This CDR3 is CSARPVGGQETQYF. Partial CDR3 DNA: TGCAGTGCTAGACCGGTAGGGGGCCAAGAGACC.

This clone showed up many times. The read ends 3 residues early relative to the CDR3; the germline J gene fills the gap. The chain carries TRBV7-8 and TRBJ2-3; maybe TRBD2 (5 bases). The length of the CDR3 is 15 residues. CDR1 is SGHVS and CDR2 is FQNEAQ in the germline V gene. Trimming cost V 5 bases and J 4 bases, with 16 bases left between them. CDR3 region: CASSPTIAPADTQYF. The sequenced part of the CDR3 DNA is TGTGCCAGCAGCCCGACCATAGCGCCGGCAGATACG.

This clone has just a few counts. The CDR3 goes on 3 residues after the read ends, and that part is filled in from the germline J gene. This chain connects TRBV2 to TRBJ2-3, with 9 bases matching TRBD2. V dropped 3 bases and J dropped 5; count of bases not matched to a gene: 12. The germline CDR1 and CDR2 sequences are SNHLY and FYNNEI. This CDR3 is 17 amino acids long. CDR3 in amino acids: CASSDKRLAEIIDTQYF. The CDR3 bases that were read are TGTGCCAGCAGTGACAAACGACTAGCGGAGATCATAGATACG.

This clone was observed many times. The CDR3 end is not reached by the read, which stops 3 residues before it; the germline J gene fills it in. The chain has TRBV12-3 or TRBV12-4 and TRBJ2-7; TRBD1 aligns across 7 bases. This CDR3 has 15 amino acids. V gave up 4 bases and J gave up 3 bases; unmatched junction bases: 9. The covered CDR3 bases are TGTGCCAGCAGTTCCTCCGACAGGGTGGACTACGAG. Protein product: CASSSSDRVDYE. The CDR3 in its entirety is CASSSSDRVDYEQYF.

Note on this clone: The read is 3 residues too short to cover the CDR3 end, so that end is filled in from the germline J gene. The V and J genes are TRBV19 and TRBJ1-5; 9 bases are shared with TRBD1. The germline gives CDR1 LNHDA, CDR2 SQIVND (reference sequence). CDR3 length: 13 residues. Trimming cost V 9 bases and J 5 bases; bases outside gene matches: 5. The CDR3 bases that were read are TGTGCCAGCACGGACAGGGGACATCAGCCC. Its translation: CASTDRGHQP. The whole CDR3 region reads CASTDRGHQPQHF.

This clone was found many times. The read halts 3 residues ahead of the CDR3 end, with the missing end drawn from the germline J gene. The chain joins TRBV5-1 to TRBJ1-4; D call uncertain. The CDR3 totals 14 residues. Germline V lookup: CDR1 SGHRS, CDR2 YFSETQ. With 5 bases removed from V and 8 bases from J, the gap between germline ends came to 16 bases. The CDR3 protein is CASRVDNGSEKLFF. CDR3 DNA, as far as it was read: TGCGCCAGCAGAGTCGACAACGGATCCGAAAAA.

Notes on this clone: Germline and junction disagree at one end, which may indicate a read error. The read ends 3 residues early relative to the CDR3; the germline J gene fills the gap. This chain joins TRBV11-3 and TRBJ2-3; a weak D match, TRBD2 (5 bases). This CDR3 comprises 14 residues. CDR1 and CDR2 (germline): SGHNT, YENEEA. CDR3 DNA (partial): TGTGCCAGCAGCCATAATGACTACTCAGAGACG. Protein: CASSHNDYSET. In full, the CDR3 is CASSHNDYSETQYF. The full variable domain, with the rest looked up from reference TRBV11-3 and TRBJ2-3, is EAGVVQSPRYKIIEKKQPVAFWCNPISGHNTLYWYLQNLGQGPELLIRYENEEAVDDSQLPKDRFSAERLKGVDSTLKIQPAELGDSAVYLCASSHNDYSETQYFGPGTRLTVL.

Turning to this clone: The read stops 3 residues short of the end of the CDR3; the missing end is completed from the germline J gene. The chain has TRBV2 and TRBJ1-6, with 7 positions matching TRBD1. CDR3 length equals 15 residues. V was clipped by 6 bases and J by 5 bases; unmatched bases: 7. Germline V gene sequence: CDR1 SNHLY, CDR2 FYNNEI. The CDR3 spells CASRETGNDNSPLHF. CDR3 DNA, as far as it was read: TGTGCCAGCAGGGAGACAGGGAACGATAATTCACCC.

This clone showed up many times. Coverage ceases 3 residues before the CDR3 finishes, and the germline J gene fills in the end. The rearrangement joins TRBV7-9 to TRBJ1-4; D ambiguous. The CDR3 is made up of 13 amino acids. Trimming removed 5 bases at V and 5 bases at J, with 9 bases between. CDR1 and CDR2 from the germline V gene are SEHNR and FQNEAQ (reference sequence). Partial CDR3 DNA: TGTGCCAGCAGCAAATCTGTCAATGAAAAA. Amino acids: CASSKSVNEK. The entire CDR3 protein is CASSKSVNEKLFF.

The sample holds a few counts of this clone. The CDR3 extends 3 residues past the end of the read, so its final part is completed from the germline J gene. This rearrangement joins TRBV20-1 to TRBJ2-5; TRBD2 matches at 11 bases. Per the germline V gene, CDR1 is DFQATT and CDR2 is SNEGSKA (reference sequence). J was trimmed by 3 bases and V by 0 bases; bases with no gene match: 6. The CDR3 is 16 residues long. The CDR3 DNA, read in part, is TGCAGTGCTAGAGATCCTGATAGCGGGAGGGAAGAGACC. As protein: CSARDPDSGREET. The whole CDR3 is CSARDPDSGREETQYF.

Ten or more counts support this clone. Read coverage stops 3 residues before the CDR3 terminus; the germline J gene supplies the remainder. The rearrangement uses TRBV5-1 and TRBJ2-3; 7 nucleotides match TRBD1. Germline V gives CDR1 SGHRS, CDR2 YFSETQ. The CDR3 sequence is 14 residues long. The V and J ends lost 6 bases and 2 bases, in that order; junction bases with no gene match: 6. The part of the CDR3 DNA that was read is TGCGCCAGCAAACAGGGGACAATCACAGATACG. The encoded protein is CASKQGTITDT. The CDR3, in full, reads CASKQGTITDTQYF.

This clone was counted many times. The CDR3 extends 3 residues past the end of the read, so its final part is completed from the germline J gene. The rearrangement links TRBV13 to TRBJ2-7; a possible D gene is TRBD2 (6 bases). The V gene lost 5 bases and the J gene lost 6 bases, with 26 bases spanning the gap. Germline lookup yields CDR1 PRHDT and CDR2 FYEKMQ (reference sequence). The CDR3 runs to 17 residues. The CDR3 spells CASSLPLASDQESEQYF. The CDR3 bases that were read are TGTGCCAGCAGCCTCCCCCTTGCTAGCGATCAAGAGTCCGAG.

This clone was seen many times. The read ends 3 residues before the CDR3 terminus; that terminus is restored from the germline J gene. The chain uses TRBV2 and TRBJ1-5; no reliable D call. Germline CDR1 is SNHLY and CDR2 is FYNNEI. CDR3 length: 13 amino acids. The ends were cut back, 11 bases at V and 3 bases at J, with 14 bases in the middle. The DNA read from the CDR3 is TGTGCCGTACGCGGAGAGTACAATCAGCCC. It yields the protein CAVRGEYNQP. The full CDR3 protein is CAVRGEYNQPQHF.

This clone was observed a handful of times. The CDR3 DNA, read in part, is TGTGCCAGCTCACCAGGGACAGGGACGGGGGATGGC. Protein sequence: CASSPGTGTGDG. The full CDR3 protein reads CASSPGTGTGDGYTF. This rearrangement joins TRBV18 to TRBJ1-2; 9 nucleotides line up with TRBD1. The read stops 3 residues short of the end of the CDR3; the missing end is completed from the germline J gene. V lost 2 bases to trimming and J lost 6 bases; unmatched junction nucleotides: 7. In germline, CDR1 is KGHSH, CDR2 LQKENI. The CDR3 runs to 15 residues.

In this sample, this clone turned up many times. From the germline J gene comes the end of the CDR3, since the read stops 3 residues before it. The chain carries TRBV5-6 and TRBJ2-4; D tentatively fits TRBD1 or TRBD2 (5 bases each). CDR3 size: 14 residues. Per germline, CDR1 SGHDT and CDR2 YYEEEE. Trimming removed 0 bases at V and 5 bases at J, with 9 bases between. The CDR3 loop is CASSLGGAQNIQYF. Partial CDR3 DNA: TGTGCCAGCAGCTTGGGAGGGGCCCAAAACATT. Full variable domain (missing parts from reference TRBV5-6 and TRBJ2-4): DAGVTQSPTHLIKTRGQQVTLRCSPKSGHDTVSWYQQALGQGPQFIFQYYEEEERQRGNFPDRFSGHQFPNYSSELNVNALLLGDSALYLCASSLGGAQNIQYFGAGTRLSVL.

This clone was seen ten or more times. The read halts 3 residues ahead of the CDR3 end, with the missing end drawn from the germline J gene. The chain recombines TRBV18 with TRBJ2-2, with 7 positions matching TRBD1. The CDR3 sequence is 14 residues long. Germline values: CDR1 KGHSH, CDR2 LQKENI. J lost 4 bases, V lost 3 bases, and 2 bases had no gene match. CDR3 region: CASSPGQITGELFF. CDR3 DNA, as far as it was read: TGTGCCAGCTCACCGGGACAGATCACCGGGGAG. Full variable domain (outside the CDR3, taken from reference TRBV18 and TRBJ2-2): NAGVMQNPRHLVRRRGQEARLRCSPMKGHSHVYWYRQLPEEGLKFMVYLQKENIIDESGMPKERFSAEFPKEGPSILRIQQVVRGDSAAYFCASSPGQITGELFFGEGSRLTVL.

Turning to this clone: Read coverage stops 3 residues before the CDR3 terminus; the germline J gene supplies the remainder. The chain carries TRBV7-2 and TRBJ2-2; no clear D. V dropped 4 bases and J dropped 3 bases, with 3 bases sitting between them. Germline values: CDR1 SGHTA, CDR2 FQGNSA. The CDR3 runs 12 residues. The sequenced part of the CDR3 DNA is TGTGCCAGCAGCTCCGACACCGGGGAG. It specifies CASSSDTGE. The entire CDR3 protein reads CASSSDTGELFF.

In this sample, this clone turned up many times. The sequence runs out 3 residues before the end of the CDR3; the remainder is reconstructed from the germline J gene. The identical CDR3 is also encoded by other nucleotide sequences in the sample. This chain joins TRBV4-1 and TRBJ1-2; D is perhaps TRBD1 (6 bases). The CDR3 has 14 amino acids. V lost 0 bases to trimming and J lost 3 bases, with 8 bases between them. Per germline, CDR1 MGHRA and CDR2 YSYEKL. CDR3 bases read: TGCGCCAGCAGCCAAGAAGCAGGGGACTATGGC. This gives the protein CASSQEAGDYG. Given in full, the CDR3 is CASSQEAGDYGYTF.

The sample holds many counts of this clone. The CDR3 sequence is CASSRILDTLFSSPLHF. The CDR3 bases that were read are TGTGCCAGCAGCCGGATACTGGACACCCTCTTCAGTTCACCC. The rearrangement links TRBV4-2 to TRBJ1-6; a weak D match, TRBD1 (5 bases). The missing CDR3 end, 3 residues past where the read stops, is filled in from the germline J gene. Deletions cut 4 bases from V and 9 bases from J, with 22 bases between. From germline, CDR1 is LGHNA and CDR2 YNFKEQ. The length of the CDR3 is 17 residues.

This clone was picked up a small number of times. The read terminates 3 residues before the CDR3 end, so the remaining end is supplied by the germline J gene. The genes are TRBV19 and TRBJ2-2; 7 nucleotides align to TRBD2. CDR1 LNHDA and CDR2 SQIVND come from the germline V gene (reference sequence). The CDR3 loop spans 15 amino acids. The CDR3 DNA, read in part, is TGTGCCACCCGCCTAGGGTTTGGGACTAATGAAAAG. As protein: CATRLGFGTNEK. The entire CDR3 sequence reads CATRLGFGTNEKLFF. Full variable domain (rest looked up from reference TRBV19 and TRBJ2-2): DGGITQSPKYLFRKEGQNVTLSCEQNLNHDAMYWYRQDPGQGLRLIYYSQIVNDFQKGDIAEGYSVSREKKESFPLTVTSAQKNPTAFYLCATRLGFGTNEKLFFGEGSRLTVL.

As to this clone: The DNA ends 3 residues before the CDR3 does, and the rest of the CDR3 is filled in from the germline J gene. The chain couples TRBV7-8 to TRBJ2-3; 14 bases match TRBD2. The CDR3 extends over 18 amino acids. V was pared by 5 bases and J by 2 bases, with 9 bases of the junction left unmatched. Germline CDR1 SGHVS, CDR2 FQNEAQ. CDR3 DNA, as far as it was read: TGTGCCAGCAGCCTGACCGGGACTAGCGGGAGTTACACAGATACG. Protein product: CASSLTGTSGSYTDT. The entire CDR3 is CASSLTGTSGSYTDTQYF. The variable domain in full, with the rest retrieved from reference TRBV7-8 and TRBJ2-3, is GAGVSQSPRYKVAKRGQDVALRCDPISGHVSLFWYQQALGQGPEFLTYFQNEAQLDKSGLPSDRFFAERPEGSVSTLKIQRTQQEDSAVYLCASSLTGTSGSYTDTQYFGPGTRLTVL.

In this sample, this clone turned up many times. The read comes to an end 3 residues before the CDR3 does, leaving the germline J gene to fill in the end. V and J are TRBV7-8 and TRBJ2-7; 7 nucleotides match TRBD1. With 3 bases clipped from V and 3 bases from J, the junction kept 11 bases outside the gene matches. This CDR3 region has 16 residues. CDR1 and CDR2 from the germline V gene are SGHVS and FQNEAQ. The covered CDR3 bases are TGTGCCAGCAGCTTCGTCGGGACAGAGGGGGACTACGAG. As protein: CASSFVGTEGDYE. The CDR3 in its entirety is CASSFVGTEGDYEQYF.

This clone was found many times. CDR3 bases read: TGTGCCATCAGTGAGTCACAGGGATCCCAGGAGACC. It translates to CAISESQGSQET. The whole CDR3 sequence is CAISESQGSQETQYF. V usage is TRBV10-3 and J usage is TRBJ2-5; TRBD1 is a possible D gene (6 bases). The CDR3 end lies 3 residues beyond the end of the read and is filled in from the germline J gene. Trimming stripped 0 bases from V and 5 bases from J, with 13 bases between. Germline V gene data show CDR1 as ENHRY and CDR2 as SYGVKD. This CDR3 has 15 residues.

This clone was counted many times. The CDR3 loop is CASQVGGANEQFF. The CDR3 DNA, read in part, is TGTGCCTCTCAGGTCGGGGGAGCGAATGAG. This chain links TRBV2 with TRBJ2-1; the D gene is possibly TRBD2 (6 bases). The read ends 3 residues shy of where the CDR3 ends; the end is completed using the germline J gene. V was clipped by 11 bases and J by 7 bases, with 18 bases between them. The CDR3 totals 13 residues. CDR1 and CDR2 (germline): SNHLY, FYNNEI.

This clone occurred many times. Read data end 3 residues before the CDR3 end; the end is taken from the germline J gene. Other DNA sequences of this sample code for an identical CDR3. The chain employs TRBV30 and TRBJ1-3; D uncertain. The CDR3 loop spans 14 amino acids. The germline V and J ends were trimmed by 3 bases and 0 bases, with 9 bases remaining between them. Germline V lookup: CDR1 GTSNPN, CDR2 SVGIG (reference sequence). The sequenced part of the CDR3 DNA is TGTGCCTGGAGGGGCTCCAGCTCTGGAAACACC. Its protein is CAWRGSSSGNT. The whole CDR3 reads CAWRGSSSGNTIYF.

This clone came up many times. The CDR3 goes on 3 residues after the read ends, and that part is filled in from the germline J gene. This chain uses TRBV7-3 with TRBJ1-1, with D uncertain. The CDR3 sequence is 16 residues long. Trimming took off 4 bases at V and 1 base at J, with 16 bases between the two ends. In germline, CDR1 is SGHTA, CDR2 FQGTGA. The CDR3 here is CASSSAGLTGNTEAFF. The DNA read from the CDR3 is TGTGCCAGCAGCTCGGCGGGCCTCACGGGGAACACTGAA.

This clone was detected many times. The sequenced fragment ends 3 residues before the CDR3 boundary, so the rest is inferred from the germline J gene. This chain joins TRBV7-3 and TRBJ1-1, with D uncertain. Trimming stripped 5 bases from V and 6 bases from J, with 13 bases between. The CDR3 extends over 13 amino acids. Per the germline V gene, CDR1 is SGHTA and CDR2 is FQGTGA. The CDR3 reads CASSDGLGPEAFF. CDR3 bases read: TGTGCCAGCAGCGATGGACTAGGCCCTGAA.

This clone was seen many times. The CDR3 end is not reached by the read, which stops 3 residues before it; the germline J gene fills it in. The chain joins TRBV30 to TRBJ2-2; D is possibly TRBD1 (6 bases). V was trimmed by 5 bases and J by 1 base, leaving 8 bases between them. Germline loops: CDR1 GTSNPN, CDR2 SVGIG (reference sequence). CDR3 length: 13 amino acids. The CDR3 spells CAWSGVNTGELFF. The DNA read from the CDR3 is TGTGCCTGGTCAGGGGTGAACACCGGGGAG.

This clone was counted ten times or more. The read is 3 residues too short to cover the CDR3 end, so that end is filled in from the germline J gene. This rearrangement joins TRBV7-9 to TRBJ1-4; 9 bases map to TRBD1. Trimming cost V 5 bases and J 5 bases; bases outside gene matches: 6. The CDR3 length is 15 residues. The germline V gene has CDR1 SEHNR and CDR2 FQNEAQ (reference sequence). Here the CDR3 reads CASSPGTGSNEKLFF. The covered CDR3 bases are TGTGCCAGCAGCCCCGGGACAGGGTCAAATGAAAAA.

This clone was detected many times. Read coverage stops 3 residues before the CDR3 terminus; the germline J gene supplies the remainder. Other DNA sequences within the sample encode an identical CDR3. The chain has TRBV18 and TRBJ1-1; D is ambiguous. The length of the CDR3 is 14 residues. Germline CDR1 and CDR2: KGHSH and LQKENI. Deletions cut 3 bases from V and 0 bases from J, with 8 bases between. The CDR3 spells CASSPPSVNTEAFF. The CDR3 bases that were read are TGTGCCAGCTCACCGCCGTCAGTGAACACTGAA. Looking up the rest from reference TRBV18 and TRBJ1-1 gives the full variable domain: NAGVMQNPRHLVRRRGQEARLRCSPMKGHSHVYWYRQLPEEGLKFMVYLQKENIIDESGMPKERFSAEFPKEGPSILRIQQVVRGDSAAYFCASSPPSVNTEAFFGQGTRLTVV.